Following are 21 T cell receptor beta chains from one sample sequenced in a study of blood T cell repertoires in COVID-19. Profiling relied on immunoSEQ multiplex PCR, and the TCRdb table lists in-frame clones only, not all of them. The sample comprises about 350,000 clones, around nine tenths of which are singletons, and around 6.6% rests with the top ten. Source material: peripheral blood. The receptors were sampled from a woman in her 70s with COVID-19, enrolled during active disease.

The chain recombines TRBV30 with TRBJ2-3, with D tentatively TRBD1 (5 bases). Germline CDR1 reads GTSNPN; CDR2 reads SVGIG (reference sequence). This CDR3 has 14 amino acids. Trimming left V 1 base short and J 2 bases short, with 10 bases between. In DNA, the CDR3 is TGTGCCTGGAGTGGTGAGGACAACACAGATACGCAGTATTTT. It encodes CAWSGEDNTDTQYF.

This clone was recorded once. CDR3 protein: CASSLLAGELFF. CDR3 DNA sequence: TGTGCCAGCAGCCTACTAGCCGGGGAGCTGTTTTTT. This chain connects TRBV6-6 to TRBJ2-2; weak D call: TRBD2 (5 bases). This CDR3 has 12 amino acids. The V end lost 6 bases, the J end lost 6 bases, and 8 bases lay between the germline ends. Germline assignment: CDR1 MNHNY and CDR2 SVGAGI (reference sequence).

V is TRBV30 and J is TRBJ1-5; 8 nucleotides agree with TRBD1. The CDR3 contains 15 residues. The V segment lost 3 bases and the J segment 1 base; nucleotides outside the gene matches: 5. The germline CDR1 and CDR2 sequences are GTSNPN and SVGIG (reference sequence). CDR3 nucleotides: TGTGCCTGGAGCCTTGGGACAGGAAGCAATCAGCCCCAGCATTTT. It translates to CAWSLGTGSNQPQHF.

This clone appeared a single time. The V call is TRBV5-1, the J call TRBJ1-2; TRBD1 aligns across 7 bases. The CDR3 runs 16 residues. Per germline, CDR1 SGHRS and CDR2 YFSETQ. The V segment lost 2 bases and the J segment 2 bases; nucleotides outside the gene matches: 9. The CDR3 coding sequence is TGCGCCAGCAGCTTCGACAGGGTACGTGAAAACTATGGCTACACCTTC. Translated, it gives CASSFDRVRENYGYTF.

CDR3 residues: CASSEWEGRIGEQFF. For the CDR3, the DNA is TGTGCCAGCAGTGAATGGGAGGGGCGCATCGGTGAGCAGTTCTTC. The chain employs TRBV2 and TRBJ2-1, with 7 nucleotides matching TRBD2. The V gene's germline CDR1 is SNHLY and CDR2 FYNNEI. The CDR3 has 15 residues. V was clipped by 2 bases and J by 9 bases; unmatched bases: 10.

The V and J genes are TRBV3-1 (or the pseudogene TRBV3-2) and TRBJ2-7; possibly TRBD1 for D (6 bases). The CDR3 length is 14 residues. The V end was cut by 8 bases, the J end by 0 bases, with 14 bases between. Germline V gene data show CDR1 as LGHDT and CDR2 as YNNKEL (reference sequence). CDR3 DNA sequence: TGTGCCAGCCAGGGGAACCGGGGCTCCTACGAGCAGTACTTC. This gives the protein CASQGNRGSYEQYF.

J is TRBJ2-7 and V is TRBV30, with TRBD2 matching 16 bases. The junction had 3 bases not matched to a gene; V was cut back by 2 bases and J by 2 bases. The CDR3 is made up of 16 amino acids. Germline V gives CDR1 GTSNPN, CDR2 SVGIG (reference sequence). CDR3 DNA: TGTGCCTGGAGTTCTGGGACTAGCGGGGGGGCCTACGAGCAGTACTTC. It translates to CAWSSGTSGGAYEQYF.

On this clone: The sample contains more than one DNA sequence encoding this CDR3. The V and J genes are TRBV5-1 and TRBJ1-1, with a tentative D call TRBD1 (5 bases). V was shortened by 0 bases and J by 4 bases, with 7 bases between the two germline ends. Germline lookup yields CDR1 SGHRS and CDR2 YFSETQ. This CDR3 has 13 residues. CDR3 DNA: TGCGCCAGCAGCTTGGGGAGGGGCACTGAAGCTTTCTTT. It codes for CASSLGRGTEAFF.

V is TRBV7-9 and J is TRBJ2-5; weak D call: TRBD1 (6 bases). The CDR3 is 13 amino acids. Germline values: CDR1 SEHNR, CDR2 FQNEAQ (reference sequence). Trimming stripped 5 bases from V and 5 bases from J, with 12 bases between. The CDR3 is CASSRTGIETQYF. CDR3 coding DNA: TGTGCCAGCAGCCGAACAGGGATTGAGACCCAGTACTTC.

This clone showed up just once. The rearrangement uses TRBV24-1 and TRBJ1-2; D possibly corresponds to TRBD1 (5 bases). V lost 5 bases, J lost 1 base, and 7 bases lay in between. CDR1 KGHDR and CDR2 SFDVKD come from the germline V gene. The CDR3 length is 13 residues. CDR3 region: CATSAGGNYGYTF. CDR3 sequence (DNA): TGTGCCACCAGTGCGGGGGGTAACTATGGCTACACCTTC.

The CDR3 spells CASSLDLAGKSDTQYF. CDR3 bases: TGTGCCAGCAGCTTGGATCTGGCAGGGAAATCAGATACGCAGTATTTT. The gene calls are TRBV5-6 and TRBJ2-3; the D gene is possibly TRBD1 (5 bases). Trimming stripped 0 bases from V and 4 bases from J, with 15 bases between. Germline V gene data show CDR1 as SGHDT and CDR2 as YYEEEE. This CDR3 has 16 amino acids.

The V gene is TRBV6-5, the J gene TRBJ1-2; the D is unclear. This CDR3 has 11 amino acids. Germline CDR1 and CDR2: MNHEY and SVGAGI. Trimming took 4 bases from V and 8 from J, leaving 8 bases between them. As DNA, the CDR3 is TGTGCCAGCAGTTCGACTTACGGCTACACCTTC. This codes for CASSSTYGYTF.

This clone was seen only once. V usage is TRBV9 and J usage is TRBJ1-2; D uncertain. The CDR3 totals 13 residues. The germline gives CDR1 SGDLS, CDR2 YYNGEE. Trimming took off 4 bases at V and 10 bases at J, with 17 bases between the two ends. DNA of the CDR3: TGTGCCAGCAGCATAAGGGCCGGGGTGGACTACACCTTC. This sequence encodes CASSIRAGVDYTF.

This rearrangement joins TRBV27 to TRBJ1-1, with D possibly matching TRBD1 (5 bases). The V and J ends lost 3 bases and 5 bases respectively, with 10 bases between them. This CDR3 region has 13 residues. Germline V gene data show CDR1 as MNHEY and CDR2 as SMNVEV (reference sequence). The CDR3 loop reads CASSFTRETEAFF. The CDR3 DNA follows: TGTGCCAGCAGTTTTACCAGGGAAACTGAAGCTTTCTTT.

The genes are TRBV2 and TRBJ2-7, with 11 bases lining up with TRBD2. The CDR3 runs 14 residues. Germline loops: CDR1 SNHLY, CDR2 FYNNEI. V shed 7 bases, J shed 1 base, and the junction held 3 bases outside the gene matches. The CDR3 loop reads CASTTSGGSYEQYF. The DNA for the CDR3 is TGTGCCAGCACTACTAGCGGGGGATCCTACGAGCAGTACTTC.

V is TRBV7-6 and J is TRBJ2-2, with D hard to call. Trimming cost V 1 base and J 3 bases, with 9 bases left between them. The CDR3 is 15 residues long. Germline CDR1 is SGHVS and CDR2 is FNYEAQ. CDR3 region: CASSLGAEHTGELFF. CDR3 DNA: TGTGCCAGCAGCTTAGGGGCAGAGCACACCGGGGAGCTGTTTTTT.

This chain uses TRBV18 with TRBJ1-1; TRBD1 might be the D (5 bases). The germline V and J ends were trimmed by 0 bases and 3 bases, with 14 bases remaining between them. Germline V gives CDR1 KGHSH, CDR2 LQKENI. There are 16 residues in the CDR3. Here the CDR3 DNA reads TGTGCCAGCTCACCACCACCGGGAGGGGAGGACACTGAAGCTTTCTTT. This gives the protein CASSPPPGGEDTEAFF. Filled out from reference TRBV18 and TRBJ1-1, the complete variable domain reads NAGVMQNPRHLVRRRGQEARLRCSPMKGHSHVYWYRQLPEEGLKFMVYLQKENIIDESGMPKERFSAEFPKEGPSILRIQQVVRGDSAAYFCASSPPPGGEDTEAFFGQGTRLTVV.

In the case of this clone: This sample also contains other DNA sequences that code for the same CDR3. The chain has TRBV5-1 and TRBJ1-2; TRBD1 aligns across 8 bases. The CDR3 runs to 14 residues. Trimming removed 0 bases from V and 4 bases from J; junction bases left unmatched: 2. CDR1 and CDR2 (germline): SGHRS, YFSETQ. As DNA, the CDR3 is TGCGCCAGCAGCTTGGGACAGGGGCCCTATGGCTACACCTTC. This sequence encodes CASSLGQGPYGYTF. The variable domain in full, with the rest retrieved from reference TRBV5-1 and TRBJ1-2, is KAGVTQTPRYLIKTRGQQVTLSCSPISGHRSVSWYQQTPGQGLQFLFEYFSETQRNKGNFPGRFSGRQFSNSRSEMNVSTLELGDSALYLCASSLGQGPYGYTFGSGTRLTVV.

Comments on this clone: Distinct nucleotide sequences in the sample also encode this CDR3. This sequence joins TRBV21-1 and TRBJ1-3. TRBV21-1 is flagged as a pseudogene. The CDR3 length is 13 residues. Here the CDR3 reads CASSTGSGNTIYF. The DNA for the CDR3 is TGTGCCAGCAGCACGGGGTCTGGAAACACCATATATTTT.

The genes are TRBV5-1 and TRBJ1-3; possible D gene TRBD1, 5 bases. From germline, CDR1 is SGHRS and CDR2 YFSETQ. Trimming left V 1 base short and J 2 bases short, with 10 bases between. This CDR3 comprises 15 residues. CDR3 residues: CASSLNGGAGNTIYF. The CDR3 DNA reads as TGCGCCAGCAGCTTGAATGGAGGGGCTGGAAACACCATATATTTT.

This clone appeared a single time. The CDR3 nucleotides are TGCGCCAGCAGCTTGGACGGGGGGGCCGGGGAGCTGTTTTTT. Protein: CASSLDGGAGELFF. The chain employs TRBV5-1 and TRBJ2-2; 8 bases are shared with TRBD2. V lost 0 bases and J lost 6; bases outside the gene matches: 1. The CDR3 totals 14 residues. Germline V gives CDR1 SGHRS, CDR2 YFSETQ.